This TCR beta chain was captured in a study of long-term antiretroviral therapy in people with HIV. As concerns this clone: No antigen is known for it.

Samples were assayed with immunoSEQ v3.0 at survey level. A per-sample goal of roughly 35,000-55,000 T-cell genomes was targeted by sequencing. The method was immunoSEQ multiplex PCR; TCRdb's version includes in-frame clones alone and lacks a portion of them. The repertoire holds some 11,000 clones, with around 84% as singletons. CDR3 length: 16 amino acids. V lost 5 bases, J lost 0 bases, and 9 bases stayed unmatched. In germline, CDR1 is SNHLY, CDR2 FYNNEI. Overall study results and limits: Blood dating 2004 to 2017 may reflect older ART regimens. Comparison with controls showed narrower CDR3 length ranges in HIV repertoires.

The sample here was unsorted PBMCs, taken around 7.2 years after starting antiretroviral therapy. The origin of this receptor is a man between 50 and 59 years old with HIV. J is TRBJ2-7 and V is TRBV2, with 8 bases aligning to TRBD2. CDR3 DNA sequence: TGTGCCAGCAGTCCTCGGGGCAGCGGGGGCTCCTACGAGCAGTACTTC. This translates into CASSPRGSGGSYEQYF.